Listed below are T cell receptor beta chains from one sample, sequenced in a study of blood T cell repertoires in COVID-19. TCRdb's table, derived via immunoSEQ multiplex PCR, lists solely in-frame clones and lacks some. This table holds about 300,000 clones, about 90% found once. The material sequenced was PBMCs or T cells enriched from blood (not recorded which). The receptor source for this set is a woman under 40 who had recovered from COVID-19. CDR3s leave out the opening cysteine and the closing phenylalanine or tryptophan. The order of the fields is V gene, clone size, J gene, CDR3 protein. The size entry is marked missing in some rows and otherwise reads once, few, many or a size class.

TRBV11-2	.	TRBJ2-6	ASSTRNSGANVLT
TRBV6-6	.	TRBJ2-3	ASSPRTVGYATFTDTQY
TRBV18	.	TRBJ1-2	ASSSRQPRAGEGYT
TRBV24-1	.	TRBJ2-1	ATSTGRGSREQF
TRBV27	.	TRBJ2-3	ASSPRGSTDTQY
TRBV4-1	.	TRBJ1-1	ASSQGPGGTEAF
TRBV7-3	once	TRBJ2-6	ASSLNRRTVTGANVLT
TRBV3-1/TRBV3-2	few	TRBJ1-1	ASSPFRGNTEAF
TRBV5-4	.	TRBJ2-5	ASSPFRGQGGETQY
TRBV7-3	.	TRBJ2-2	ASSLAGTGELF
TRBV29-1	.	TRBJ2-1	SVEDGAGNNEQF
TRBV27	once	TRBJ1-1	ASSTGQRNTEAF
TRBV5-4	.	TRBJ1-1	ASSLQGFHTEAF
TRBV6-4	.	TRBJ1-1	ASRHEGAF
TRBV11-2	.	TRBJ1-5	ASSLGQGGQPQH
TRBV11-1	.	TRBJ1-2	ASSPPGNYGYT
TRBV28	.	TRBJ1-2	ASRPGGYGYT
TRBV9	.	TRBJ1-2	ASSSTGAYGYT
TRBV6-5	once	TRBJ1-6	ASSSGGTYNSPLH
TRBV5-1	.	TRBJ2-1	ASRGTRTNEQF
TRBV30	once	TRBJ1-4	ACLSANEKLF
TRBV5-1	.	TRBJ1-6	ASSLGPLQEGANSPLH
TRBV5-1	.	TRBJ1-1	ASSPGPGVRTEAF
TRBV4-3	.	TRBJ1-2	ASSQDRQGDGYT
TRBV29-1	.	TRBJ1-5	SAGGGQGNQPQH
TRBV20-1	.	TRBJ1-1	SATGRTEAF
TRBV29-1	.	TRBJ2-1	SVTSGGDNEQF
TRBV7-2	.	TRBJ1-2	ASSFLGGSYGYT
TRBV7-9	once	TRBJ1-6	ASSSDQTGWLGGLH
TRBV6-5	.	TRBJ1-4	ASSYWGGTGYEKLF
TRBV2	once	TRBJ1-5	ASGEWTRRNQPQH
TRBV9	.	TRBJ2-2	ASSDPRDGRLSGGDTGELF
TRBV5-1	once	TRBJ1-3	ASSQDRLPSGNTIY
TRBV18	.	TRBJ2-3	ASSPNRDPGTDTQY
TRBV2	.	TRBJ1-4	ASNRQGLSEKLF
TRBV5-1	.	TRBJ1-2	ASSLDGGYGYT
TRBV6-1	.	TRBJ2-1	ASSERETKMFSQF
TRBV7-9	.	TRBJ1-2	ASSLYPAGGGYT
TRBV9	.	TRBJ2-3	ASSVGGGLSTDTQY